This TCR beta chain was documented in a study of blood T cell repertoires in COVID-19. Study-wide context: Nucleic acid was either cDNA or gDNA, and it came from T cells, B-cell-depleted T cells, or PBMCs.

Per germline, CDR1 SGDLS and CDR2 YYNGEE. V shed 2 bases, J shed 7 bases, and the junction held 6 bases outside the gene matches. The CDR3 covers 13 residues. Generated by immunoSEQ multiplex PCR, the TCRdb table keeps only in-frame clones and is missing some. The table includes 470,000 or so clones, about 89% detected once. J is TRBJ2-7 and V is TRBV9, with 7 nucleotides matching TRBD2. The sequence was collected from a woman younger than 45 with acute or convalescent COVID-19. Sequenced material: peripheral blood. The CDR3 spells CASSVRGDGEQYF. DNA for the CDR3: TGTGCCAGCAGCGTCCGGGGGGACGGTGAGCAGTACTTC.